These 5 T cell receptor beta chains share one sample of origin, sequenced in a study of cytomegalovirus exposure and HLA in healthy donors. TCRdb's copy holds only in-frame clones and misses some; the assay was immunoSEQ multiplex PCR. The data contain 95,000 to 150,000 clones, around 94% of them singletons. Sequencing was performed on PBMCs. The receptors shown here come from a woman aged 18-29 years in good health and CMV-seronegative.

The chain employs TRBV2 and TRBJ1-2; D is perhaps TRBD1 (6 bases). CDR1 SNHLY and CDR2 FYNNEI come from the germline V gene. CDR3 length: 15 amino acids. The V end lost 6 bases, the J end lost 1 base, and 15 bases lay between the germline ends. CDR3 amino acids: CASSREQGLNYGYTF. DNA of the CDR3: TGTGCCAGCAGCCGGGAACAGGGCCTTAACTATGGCTACACCTTC. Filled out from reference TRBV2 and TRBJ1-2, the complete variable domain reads EPEVTQTPSHQVTQMGQEVILRCVPISNHLYFYWYRQILGQKVEFLVSFYNNEISEKSEIFDDQFSVERPDGSNFTLKIRSTKLEDSAMYFCASSREQGLNYGYTFGSGTRLTVV.

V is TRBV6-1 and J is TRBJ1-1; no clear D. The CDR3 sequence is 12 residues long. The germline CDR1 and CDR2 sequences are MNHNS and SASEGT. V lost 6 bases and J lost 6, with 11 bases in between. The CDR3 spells CASSLGMAEAFF. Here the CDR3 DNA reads TGTGCCAGCAGCCTCGGTATGGCTGAAGCTTTCTTT.

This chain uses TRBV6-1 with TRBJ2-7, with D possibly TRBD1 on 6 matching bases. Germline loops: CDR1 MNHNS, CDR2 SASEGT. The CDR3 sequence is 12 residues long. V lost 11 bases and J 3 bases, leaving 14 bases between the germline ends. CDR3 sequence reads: CAAEQGYYEQYF. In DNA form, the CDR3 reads TGTGCCGCCGAACAGGGATACTACGAGCAGTACTTC.

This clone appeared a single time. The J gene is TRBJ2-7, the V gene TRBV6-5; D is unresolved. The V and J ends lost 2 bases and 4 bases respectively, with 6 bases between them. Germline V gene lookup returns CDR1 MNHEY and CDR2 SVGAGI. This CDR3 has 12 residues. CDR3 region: CASSYGRYEQYF. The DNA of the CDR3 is TGTGCCAGCAGTTACGGTCGGTACGAGCAGTACTTC.

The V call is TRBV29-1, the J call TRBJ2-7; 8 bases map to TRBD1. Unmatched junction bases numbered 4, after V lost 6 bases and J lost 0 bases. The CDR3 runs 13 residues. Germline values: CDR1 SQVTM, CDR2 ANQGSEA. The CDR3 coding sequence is TGCAGCGTGAGGACAGGGATCTCCTACGAGCAGTACTTC. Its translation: CSVRTGISYEQYF.